This T cell receptor (beta chain) was sequenced in a study of shared clonotypes between healthy human individuals. Findings and limits, study-wide: Sequencing depth was expected to affect clonotype sharing among donors. The represented genetic and exposure-history diversity was limited by the small number of donors.

Germline CDR1 reads KGHSH; CDR2 reads LQKENI. V shed 3 bases and J 5 bases; nucleotides not matched to a gene: 6. The CDR3 has 14 amino acids. Each subset's genomic DNA was shared equally among a number of immunoSEQ plates. Assay: immunoSEQ multiplex PCR; the TCRdb copy retains only in-frame clones and omits some. The sample shows more than 400,000 clones, roughly 80% of them seen only once. Comments on this clone: The antigen remains unidentified.

The chain joins TRBV18 to TRBJ2-7; 8 positions match TRBD2. The sequence was obtained from a middle-aged woman in good health. Some clones in this sample may be carry-over from other donors' samples. Sequencing input: PBMCs. The CDR3 coding sequence is TGTGCCAGCTCACCGTTGACTAGCGCCGACGAGCAGTACTTC. It specifies CASSPLTSADEQYF.